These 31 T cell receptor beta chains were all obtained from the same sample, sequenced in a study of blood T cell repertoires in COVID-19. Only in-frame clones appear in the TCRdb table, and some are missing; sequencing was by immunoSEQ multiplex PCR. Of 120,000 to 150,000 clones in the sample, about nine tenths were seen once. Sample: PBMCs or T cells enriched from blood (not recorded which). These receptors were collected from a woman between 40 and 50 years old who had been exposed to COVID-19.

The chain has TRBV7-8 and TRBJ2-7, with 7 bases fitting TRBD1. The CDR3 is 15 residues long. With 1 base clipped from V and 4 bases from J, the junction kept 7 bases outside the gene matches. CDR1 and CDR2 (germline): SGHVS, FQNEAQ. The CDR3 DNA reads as TGTGCCAGCAGCTTAGGCCCGCGACAGGGTTACGAGCAGTACTTC. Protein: CASSLGPRQGYEQYF.

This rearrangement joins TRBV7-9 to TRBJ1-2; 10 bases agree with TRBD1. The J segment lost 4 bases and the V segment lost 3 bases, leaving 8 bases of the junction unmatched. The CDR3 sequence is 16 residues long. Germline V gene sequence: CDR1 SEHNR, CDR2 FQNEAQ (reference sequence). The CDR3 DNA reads TGTGCCAGCAGCTTTGGACACCGGGACAGGGGCTATGGCTACACCTTC. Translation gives CASSFGHRDRGYGYTF.

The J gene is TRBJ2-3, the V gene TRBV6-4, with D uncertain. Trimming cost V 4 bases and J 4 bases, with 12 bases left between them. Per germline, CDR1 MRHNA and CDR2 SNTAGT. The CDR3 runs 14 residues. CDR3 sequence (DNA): TGTGCCAGCAGTGGACATACAGAATCAGATACGCAGTATTTT. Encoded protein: CASSGHTESDTQYF.

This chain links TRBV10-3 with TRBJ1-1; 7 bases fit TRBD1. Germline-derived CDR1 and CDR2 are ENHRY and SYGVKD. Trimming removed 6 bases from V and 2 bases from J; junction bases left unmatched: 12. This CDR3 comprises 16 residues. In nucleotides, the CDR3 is TGTGCCATCAGCAAAGACAGGGAAATCGGAAACACTGAAGCTTTCTTT. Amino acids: CAISKDREIGNTEAFF.

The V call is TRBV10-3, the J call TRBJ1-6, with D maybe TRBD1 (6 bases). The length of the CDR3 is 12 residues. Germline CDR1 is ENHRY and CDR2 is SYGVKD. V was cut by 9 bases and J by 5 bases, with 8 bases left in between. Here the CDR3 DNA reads TGTGCCATACAGGGTAATAATTCACCCCTCCACTTT. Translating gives CAIQGNNSPLHF.

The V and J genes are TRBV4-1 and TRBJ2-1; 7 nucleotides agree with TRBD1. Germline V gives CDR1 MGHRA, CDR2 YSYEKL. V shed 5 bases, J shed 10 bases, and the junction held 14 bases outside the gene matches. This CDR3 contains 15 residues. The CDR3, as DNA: TGCGCCAGCAGCTACAGTTACCCCGGACAGGAAGAGCAGTTCTTC. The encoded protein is CASSYSYPGQEEQFF.

The CDR3 loop reads CASSHPDRGLCWLYGEKLFF. Written as DNA, the CDR3 is TGCGCCAGCAGCCACCCAGACAGGGGGCTTTGTTGGCTCTATGGTGAAAAACTGTTTTTT. The chain carries TRBV4-3 and TRBJ1-4, with 10 bases fitting TRBD1. The V gene end was trimmed by 3 bases and the J gene end by 7 bases; junction bases not matched to a gene: 20. Per the germline V gene, CDR1 is LGHNA and CDR2 is YSLEER. This CDR3 is 20 amino acids long.

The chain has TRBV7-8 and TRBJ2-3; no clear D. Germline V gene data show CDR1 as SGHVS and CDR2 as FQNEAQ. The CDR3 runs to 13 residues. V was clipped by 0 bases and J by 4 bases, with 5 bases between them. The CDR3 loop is CASSLAGADTQYF. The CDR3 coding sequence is TGTGCCAGCAGCTTAGCTGGAGCAGATACGCAGTATTTT. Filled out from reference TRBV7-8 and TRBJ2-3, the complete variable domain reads GAGVSQSPRYKVAKRGQDVALRCDPISGHVSLFWYQQALGQGPEFLTYFQNEAQLDKSGLPSDRFFAERPEGSVSTLKIQRTQQEDSAVYLCASSLAGADTQYFGPGTRLTVL.

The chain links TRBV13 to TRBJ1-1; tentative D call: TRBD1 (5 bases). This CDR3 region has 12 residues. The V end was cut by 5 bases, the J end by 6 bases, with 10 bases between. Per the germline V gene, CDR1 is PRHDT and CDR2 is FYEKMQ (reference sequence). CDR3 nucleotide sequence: TGTGCCAGCAGCCTCAGACAGTCTGAAGCTTTCTTT. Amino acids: CASSLRQSEAFF.

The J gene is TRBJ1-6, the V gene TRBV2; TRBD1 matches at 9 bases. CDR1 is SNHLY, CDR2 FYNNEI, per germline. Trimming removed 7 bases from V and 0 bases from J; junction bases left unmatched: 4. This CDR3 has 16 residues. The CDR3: CASKIQGASYNSPLHF. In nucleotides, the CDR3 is TGTGCCAGCAAAATACAGGGGGCCTCCTATAATTCACCCCTCCACTTT. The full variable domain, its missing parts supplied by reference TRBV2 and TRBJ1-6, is EPEVTQTPSHQVTQMGQEVILRCVPISNHLYFYWYRQILGQKVEFLVSFYNNEISEKSEIFDDQFSVERPDGSNFTLKIRSTKLEDSAMYFCASKIQGASYNSPLHFGNGTRLTVT.

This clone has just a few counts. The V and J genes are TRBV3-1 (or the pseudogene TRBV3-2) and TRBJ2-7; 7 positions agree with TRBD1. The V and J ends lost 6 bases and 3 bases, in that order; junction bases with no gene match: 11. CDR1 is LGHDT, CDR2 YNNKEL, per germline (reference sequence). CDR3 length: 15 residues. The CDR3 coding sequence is TGTGCCAGCAGTCGAAACTCGGACAGGATCTACGAGCAGTACTTC. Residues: CASSRNSDRIYEQYF.

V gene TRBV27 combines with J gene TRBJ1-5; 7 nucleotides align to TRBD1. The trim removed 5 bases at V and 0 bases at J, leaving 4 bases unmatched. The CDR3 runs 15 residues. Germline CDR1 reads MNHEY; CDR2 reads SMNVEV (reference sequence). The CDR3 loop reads CASSPWDSSNQPQHF. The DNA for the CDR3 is TGTGCCAGCAGTCCCTGGGACAGTAGCAATCAGCCCCAGCATTTT.

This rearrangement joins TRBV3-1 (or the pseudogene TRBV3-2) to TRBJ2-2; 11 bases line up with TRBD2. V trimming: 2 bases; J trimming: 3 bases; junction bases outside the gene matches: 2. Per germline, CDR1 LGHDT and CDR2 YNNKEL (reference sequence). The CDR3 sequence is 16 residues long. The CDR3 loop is CASSQLAGGDTGELFF. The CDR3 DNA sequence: TGTGCCAGCAGCCAACTAGCGGGAGGTGACACCGGGGAGCTGTTTTTT.

The CDR3 sequence is CASSLQVTGVYGYTF. The CDR3 nucleotides read TGTGCCAGCAGTTTGCAAGTTACAGGGGTCTATGGCTACACCTTC. V usage is TRBV28 and J usage is TRBJ1-2; 7 nucleotides align to TRBD1. With V trimmed by 3 bases and J by 4 bases, 8 bases remained unmatched. Germline V gives CDR1 MDHEN, CDR2 SYDVKM. This CDR3 spans 15 amino acids.

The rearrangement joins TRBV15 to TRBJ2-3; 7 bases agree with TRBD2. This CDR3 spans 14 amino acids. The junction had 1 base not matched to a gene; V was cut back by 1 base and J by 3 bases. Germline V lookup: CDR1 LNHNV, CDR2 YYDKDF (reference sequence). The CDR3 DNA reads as TGTGCCACCAGCAGAGGGGGGGGGACAGATACGCAGTATTTT. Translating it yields CATSRGGGTDTQYF. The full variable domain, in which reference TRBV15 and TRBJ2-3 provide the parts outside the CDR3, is DAMVIQNPRYQVTQFGKPVTLSCSQTLNHNVMYWYQQKSSQAPKLLFHYYDKDFNNEADTPDNFQSRRPNTSFCFLDIRSPGLGDTAMYLCATSRGGGTDTQYFGPGTRLTVL.

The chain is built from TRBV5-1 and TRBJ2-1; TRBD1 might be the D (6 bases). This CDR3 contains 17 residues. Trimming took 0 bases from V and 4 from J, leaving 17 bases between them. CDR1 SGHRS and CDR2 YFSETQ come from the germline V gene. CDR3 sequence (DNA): TGCGCCAGCAGCTTGGGGGGGCGGGCGGACTTTTACAATGAGCAGTTCTTC. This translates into CASSLGGRADFYNEQFF.

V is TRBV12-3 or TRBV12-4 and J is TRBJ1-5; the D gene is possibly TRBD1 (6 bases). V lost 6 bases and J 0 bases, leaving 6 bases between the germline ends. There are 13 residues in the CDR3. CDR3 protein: CASRDSSNQPQHF. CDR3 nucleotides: TGTGCCAGCAGGGACAGTAGCAATCAGCCCCAGCATTTT.

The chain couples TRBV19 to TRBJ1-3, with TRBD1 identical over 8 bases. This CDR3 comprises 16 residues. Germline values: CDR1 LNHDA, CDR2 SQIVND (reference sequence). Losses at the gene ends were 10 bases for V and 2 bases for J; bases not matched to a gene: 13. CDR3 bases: TGTGCCACGAATCTCGGGACAGGTTTGGCTGGAAACACCATATATTTT. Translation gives CATNLGTGLAGNTIYF.

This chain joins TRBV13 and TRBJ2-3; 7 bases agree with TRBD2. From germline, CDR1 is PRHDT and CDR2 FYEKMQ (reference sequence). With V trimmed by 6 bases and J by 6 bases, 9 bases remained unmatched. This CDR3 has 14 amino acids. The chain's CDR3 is CASRASGGKDTQYF. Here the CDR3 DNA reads TGTGCCAGCAGAGCATCGGGGGGTAAGGATACGCAGTATTTT.

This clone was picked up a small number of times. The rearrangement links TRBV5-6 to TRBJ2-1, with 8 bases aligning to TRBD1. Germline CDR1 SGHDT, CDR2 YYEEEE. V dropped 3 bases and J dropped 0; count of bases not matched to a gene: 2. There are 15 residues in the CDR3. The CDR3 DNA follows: TGTGCCAGCAGCTGGACAGGGAACTCCTACAATGAGCAGTTCTTC. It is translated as CASSWTGNSYNEQFF.

The CDR3 reads CASSYLRTDNYGYTF. In DNA, the CDR3 is TGTGCCAGCAGTTACCTTCGGACAGACAACTATGGCTACACCTTC. The chain employs TRBV6-6 and TRBJ1-2, with a tentative D call TRBD1 (6 bases). Germline assignment: CDR1 MNHNY and CDR2 SVGAGI (reference sequence). CDR3 length equals 15 residues. Trimming removed 2 bases from V and 2 bases from J, with 12 bases in between.

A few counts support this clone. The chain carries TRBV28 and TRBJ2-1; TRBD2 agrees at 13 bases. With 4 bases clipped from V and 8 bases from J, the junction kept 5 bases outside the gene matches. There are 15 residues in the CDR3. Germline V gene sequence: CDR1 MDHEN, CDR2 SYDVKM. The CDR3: CASSSLAGGLYEQFF. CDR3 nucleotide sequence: TGTGCCAGCAGTTCACTAGCGGGAGGGCTCTATGAGCAGTTCTTC.

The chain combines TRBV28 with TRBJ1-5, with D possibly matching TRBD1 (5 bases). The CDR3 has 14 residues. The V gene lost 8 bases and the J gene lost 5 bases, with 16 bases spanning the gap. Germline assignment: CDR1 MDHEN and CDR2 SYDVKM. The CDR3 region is CASGGGWVDQPQHF. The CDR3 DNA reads TGTGCCAGCGGGGGGGGATGGGTCGATCAGCCCCAGCATTTT. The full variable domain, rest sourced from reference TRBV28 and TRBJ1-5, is DVKVTQSSRYLVKRTGEKVFLECVQDMDHENMFWYRQDPGLGLRLIYFSYDVKMKEKGDIPEGYSVSREKKERFSLILESASTNQTSMYLCASGGGWVDQPQHFGDGTRLSIL.

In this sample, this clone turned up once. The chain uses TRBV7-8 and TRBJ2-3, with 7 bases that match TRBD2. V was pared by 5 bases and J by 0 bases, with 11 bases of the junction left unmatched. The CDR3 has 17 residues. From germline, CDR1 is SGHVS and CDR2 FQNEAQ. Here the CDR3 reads CASSHHNSGASTDTQYF. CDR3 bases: TGTGCCAGCAGCCACCATAACAGCGGGGCTAGCACAGATACGCAGTATTTT.

CDR3 residues: CATRRERNQPQHF. CDR3 DNA: TGTGCCACGCGCAGGGAAAGAAATCAGCCCCAGCATTTT. The gene calls are TRBV6-5 and TRBJ1-5, with a possible D match to TRBD1 (5 bases). Germline V gives CDR1 MNHEY, CDR2 SVGAGI. This CDR3 has 13 residues. Trimming took 10 bases from V and 4 from J, leaving 14 bases between them.

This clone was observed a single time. The CDR3 spells CASSLDVGGNTEAFF. The DNA for the CDR3 is TGTGCCAGCAGCTTAGATGTAGGGGGAAACACTGAAGCTTTCTTT. V usage is TRBV11-2 and J usage is TRBJ1-1, with D tentatively TRBD1 (6 bases). Trimming shortened V by 0 bases and J by 2 bases, and 10 bases separated the two germline ends. Germline V gene lookup returns CDR1 SGHAT and CDR2 FQNNGV. The CDR3 runs 15 residues.

The DNA of the CDR3 is TGTGCCAGCAGCGTAGGTAGCCTCAATTCACCCCTCCACTTT. It encodes CASSVGSLNSPLHF. The chain has TRBV9 and TRBJ1-6, with D uncertain. Trimming left V 0 bases short and J 7 bases short, with 8 bases between. The CDR3 sequence is 14 residues long. CDR1 and CDR2 (germline): SGDLS, YYNGEE.

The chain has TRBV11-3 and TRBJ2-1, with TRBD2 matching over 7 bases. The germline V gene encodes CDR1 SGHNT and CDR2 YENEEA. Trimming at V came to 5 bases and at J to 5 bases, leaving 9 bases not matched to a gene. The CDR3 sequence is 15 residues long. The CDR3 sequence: CASSPRTSYHNEQFF. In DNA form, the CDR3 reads TGTGCCAGCAGCCCCAGGACTAGTTATCACAATGAGCAGTTCTTC.

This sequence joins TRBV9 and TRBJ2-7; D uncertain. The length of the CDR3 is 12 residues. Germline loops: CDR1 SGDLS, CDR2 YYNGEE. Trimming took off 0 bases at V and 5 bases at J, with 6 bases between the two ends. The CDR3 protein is CASSVGSDEQYF. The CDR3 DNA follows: TGTGCCAGCAGCGTAGGAAGCGACGAGCAGTACTTC. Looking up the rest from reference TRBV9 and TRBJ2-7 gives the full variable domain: DSGVTQTPKHLITATGQRVTLRCSPRSGDLSVYWYQQSLDQGLQFLIQYYNGEERAKGNILERFSAQQFPDLHSELNLSSLELGDSALYFCASSVGSDEQYFGPGTRLTVT.

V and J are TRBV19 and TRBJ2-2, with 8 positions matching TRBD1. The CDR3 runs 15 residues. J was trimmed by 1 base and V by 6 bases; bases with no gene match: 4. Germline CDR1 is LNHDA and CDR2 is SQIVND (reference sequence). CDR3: CASSPTGGNTGELFF. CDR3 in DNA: TGTGCCAGTAGCCCCACAGGGGGGAACACCGGGGAGCTGTTTTTT.

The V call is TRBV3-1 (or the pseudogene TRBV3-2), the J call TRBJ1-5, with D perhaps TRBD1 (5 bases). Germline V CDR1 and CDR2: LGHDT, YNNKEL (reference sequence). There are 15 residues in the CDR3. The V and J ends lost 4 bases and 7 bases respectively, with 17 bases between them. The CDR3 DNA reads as TGTGCCAGCAGCCGACCCGCTGGGGCCGGCCAGCCCCAGCATTTT. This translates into CASSRPAGAGQPQHF.